This paragraph reports one T cell receptor beta chain. Its matching antigen is unknown. 13 Jbeta primers and 60 Vbeta primers were used for the PCR. Using immunoSEQ multiplex PCR, the repertoire was profiled, and TCRdb retains in-frame clones only, with some absent. Counted here are 85,000 to 130,000 clones, roughly 77% occurring once; the ten biggest clones make up 4%. The data were obtained in a study of cytomegalovirus exposure and HLA in healthy donors. General observations from the study: A prior analysis recorded that most TCR beta V segments were productive about 87% or about 30% of the time.

The germline gives CDR1 SNHLY, CDR2 FYNNEI. J was trimmed by 0 bases and V by 7 bases; bases with no gene match: 11. The CDR3 extends over 18 amino acids. This clonotype was obtained from a woman between 45 and 60 years old in good health and CMV-seropositive. Sequenced input: PBMCs. The V call is TRBV2, the J call TRBJ2-4; 11 bases match TRBD2. In DNA form, the CDR3 reads TGTGCCAGCACCCTAAGGACTAGCGGGCCTCTAGCCAAAAACATTCAGTACTTC. It specifies CASTLRTSGPLAKNIQYF.